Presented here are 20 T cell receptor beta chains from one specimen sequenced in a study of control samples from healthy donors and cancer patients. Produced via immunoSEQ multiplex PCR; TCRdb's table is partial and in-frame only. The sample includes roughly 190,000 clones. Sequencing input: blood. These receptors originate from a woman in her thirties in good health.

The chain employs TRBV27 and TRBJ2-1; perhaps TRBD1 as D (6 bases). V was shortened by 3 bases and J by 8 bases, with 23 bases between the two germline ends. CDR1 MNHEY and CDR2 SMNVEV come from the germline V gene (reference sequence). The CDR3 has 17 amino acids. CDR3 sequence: CASSFQLGAGGHHEQFF. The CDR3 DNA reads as TGTGCCAGCAGTTTCCAACTTGGGGCTGGGGGACACCATGAGCAGTTCTTC.

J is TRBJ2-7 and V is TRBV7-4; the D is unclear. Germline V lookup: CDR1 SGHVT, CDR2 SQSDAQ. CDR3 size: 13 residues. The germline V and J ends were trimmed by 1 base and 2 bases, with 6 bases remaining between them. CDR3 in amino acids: CASSLEGTYEQYF. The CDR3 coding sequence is TGTGCCAGCAGCTTAGAAGGTACCTACGAGCAGTACTTC.

The CDR3 loop is CASSIPQRTVNYGYTF. In DNA form, the CDR3 reads TGTGCCAGTAGTATCCCACAACGGACGGTTAACTATGGCTACACCTTC. The rearrangement uses TRBV19 and TRBJ1-2; D remains unclear. CDR3 length: 16 amino acids. The V end was cut by 3 bases, the J end by 1 base, with 15 bases between. Germline V gene sequence: CDR1 LNHDA, CDR2 SQIVND (reference sequence). The variable domain in full, with the rest retrieved from reference TRBV19 and TRBJ1-2, is DGGITQSPKYLFRKEGQNVTLSCEQNLNHDAMYWYRQDPGQGLRLIYYSQIVNDFQKGDIAEGYSVSREKKESFPLTVTSAQKNPTAFYLCASSIPQRTVNYGYTFGSGTRLTVV.

The CDR3: CASSPLTLGSNQPQHF. Here the CDR3 DNA reads TGTGCCAGCTCCCCGTTAACGTTGGGTAGCAATCAGCCCCAGCATTTT. The chain recombines TRBV18 with TRBJ1-5, with D unresolved. The CDR3 spans 16 residues. V shed 6 bases and J shed 0 bases, with 15 bases lying between them. The germline gives CDR1 KGHSH, CDR2 LQKENI.

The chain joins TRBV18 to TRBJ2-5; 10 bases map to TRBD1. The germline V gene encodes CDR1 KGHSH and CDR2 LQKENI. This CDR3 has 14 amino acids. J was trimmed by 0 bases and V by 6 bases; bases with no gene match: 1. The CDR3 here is CASSGQGNQETQYF. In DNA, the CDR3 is TGTGCCAGCTCGGGACAGGGGAACCAAGAGACCCAGTACTTC.

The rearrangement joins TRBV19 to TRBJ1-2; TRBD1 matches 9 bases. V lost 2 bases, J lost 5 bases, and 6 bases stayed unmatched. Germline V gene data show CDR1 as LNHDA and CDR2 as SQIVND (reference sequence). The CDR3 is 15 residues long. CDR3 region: CASSIYPDRGYGYTF. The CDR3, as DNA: TGTGCCAGTAGTATATACCCCGACAGGGGGTATGGCTACACCTTC.

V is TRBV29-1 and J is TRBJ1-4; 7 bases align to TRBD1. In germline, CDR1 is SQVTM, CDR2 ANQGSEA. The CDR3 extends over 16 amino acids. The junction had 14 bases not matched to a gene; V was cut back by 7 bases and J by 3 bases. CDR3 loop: CSAGRGSGTANEKLFF. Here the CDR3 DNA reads TGCAGCGCCGGCAGGGGTAGCGGGACAGCTAATGAAAAACTGTTTTTT. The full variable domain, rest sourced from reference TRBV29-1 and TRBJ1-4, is SAVISQKPSRDICQRGTSLTIQCQVDSQVTMMFWYRQQPGQSLTLIATANQGSEATYESGFVIDKFPISRPNLTFSTLTVSNMSPEDSSIYLCSAGRGSGTANEKLFFGSGTQLSVL.

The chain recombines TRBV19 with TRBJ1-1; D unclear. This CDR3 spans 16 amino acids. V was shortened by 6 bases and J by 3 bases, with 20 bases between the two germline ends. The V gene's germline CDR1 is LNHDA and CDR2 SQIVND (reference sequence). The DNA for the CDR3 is TGTGCCAGTAGATCCCAGCGGAGGGAATTGGACACTGAAGCTTTCTTT. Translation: CASRSQRRELDTEAFF. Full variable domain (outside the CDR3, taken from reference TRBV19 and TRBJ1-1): DGGITQSPKYLFRKEGQNVTLSCEQNLNHDAMYWYRQDPGQGLRLIYYSQIVNDFQKGDIAEGYSVSREKKESFPLTVTSAQKNPTAFYLCASRSQRRELDTEAFFGQGTRLTVV.

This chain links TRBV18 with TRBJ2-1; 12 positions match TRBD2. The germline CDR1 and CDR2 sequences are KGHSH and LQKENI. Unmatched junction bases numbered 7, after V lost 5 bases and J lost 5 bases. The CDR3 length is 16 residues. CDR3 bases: TGTGCCAGCTCAACCGGGACTAGCGGGTTCCACAATGAGCAGTTCTTC. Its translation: CASSTGTSGFHNEQFF.

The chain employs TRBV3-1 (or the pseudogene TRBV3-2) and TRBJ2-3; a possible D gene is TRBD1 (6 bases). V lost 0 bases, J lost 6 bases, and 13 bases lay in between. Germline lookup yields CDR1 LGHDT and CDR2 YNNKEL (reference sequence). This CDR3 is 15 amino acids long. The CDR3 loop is CASSQDGQGMDTQYF. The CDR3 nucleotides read TGTGCCAGCAGCCAAGATGGGCAGGGGATGGATACGCAGTATTTT.

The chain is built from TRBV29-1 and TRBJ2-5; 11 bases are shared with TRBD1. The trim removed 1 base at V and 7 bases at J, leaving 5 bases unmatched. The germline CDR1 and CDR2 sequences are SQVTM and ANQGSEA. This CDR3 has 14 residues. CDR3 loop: CSVEVRGTGGTQYF. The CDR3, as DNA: TGCAGCGTTGAAGTCCGGGGGACAGGGGGGACCCAGTACTTC.

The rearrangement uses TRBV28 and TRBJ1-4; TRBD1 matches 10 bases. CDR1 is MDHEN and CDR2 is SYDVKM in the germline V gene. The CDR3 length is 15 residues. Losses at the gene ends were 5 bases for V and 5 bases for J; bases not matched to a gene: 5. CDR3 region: CASSPWTGGNEKLFF. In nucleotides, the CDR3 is TGTGCCAGCAGTCCTTGGACAGGGGGAAATGAAAAACTGTTTTTT.

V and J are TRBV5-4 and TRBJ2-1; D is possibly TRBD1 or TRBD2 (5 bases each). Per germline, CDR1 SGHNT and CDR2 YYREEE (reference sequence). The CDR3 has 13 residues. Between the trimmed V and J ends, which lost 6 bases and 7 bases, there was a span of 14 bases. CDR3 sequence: CASTRGSQNEQFF. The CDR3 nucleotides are TGTGCCAGCACTCGGGGCAGCCAGAATGAGCAGTTCTTC.

CDR3 in DNA: TGTGCCAGCACCTCTGGGGATCCTCGGACGGATGGCTACACCTTC. It translates to CASTSGDPRTDGYTF. The chain uses TRBV7-9 and TRBJ1-2; D is unresolved. The V and J ends lost 7 bases and 6 bases respectively, with 21 bases between them. The CDR3 extends over 15 amino acids. The V gene's germline CDR1 is SEHNR and CDR2 FQNEAQ (reference sequence).

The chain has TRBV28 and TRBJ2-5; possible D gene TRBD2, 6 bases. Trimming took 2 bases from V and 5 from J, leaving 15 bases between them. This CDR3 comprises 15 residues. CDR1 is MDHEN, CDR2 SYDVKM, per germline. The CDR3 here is CASSLISNGGETQYF. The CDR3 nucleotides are TGTGCCAGCAGTTTAATTTCCAATGGGGGGGAGACCCAGTACTTC.

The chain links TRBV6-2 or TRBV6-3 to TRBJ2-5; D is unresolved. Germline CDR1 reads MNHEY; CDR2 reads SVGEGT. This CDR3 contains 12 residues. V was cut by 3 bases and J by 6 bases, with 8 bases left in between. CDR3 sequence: CASSYEQKTQYF. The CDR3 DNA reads TGTGCCAGCAGTTATGAGCAGAAGACCCAGTACTTC.

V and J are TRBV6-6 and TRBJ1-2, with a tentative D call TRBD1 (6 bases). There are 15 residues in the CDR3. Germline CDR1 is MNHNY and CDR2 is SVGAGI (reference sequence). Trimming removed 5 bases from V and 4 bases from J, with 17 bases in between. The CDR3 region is CASSTLRTVSYGYTF. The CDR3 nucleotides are TGTGCCAGCAGTACCCTCAGGACAGTATCCTATGGCTACACCTTC.

CDR3 residues: CASSYLAGFHNEQFF. The CDR3 DNA is TGTGCCAGCAGTTACCTAGCGGGGTTTCACAATGAGCAGTTCTTC. The rearrangement uses TRBV6-6 and TRBJ2-1, with 9 positions matching TRBD2. Germline V gene data show CDR1 as MNHNY and CDR2 as SVGAGI (reference sequence). The J segment lost 5 bases and the V segment lost 2 bases, leaving 4 bases of the junction unmatched. This CDR3 is 15 amino acids long.

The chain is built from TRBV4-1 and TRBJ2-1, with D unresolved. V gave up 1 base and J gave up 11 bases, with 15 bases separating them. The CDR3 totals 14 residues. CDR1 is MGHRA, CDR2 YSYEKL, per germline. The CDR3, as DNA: TGCGCCAGCAGCCAAGGACCCTCGACCCGCCAGCAGTTCTTC. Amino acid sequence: CASSQGPSTRQQFF.

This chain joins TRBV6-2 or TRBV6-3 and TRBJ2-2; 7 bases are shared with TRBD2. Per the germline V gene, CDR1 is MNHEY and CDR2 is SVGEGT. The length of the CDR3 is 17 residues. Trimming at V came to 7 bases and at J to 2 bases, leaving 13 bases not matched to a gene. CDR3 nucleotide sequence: TGTGCCAGCACCCCCGGGGGGTTCGGGTTTAACACCGGGGAGCTGTTTTTT. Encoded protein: CASTPGGFGFNTGELFF.